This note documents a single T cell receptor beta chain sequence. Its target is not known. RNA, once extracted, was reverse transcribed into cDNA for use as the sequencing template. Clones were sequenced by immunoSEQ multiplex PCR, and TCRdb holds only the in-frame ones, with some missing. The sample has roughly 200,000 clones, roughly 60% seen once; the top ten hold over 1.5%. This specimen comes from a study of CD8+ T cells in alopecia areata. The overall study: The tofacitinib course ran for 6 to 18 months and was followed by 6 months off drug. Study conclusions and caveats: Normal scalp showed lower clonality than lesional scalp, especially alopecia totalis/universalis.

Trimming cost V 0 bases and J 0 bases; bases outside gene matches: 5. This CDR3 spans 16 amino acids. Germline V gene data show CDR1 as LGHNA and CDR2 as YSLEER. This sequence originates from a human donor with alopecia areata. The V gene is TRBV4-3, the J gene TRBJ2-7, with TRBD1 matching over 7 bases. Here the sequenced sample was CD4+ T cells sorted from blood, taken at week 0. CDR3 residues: CASSQDWAGGSYEQYF. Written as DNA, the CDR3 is TGCGCCAGCAGCCAAGATTGGGCAGGGGGCTCCTACGAGCAGTACTTC.